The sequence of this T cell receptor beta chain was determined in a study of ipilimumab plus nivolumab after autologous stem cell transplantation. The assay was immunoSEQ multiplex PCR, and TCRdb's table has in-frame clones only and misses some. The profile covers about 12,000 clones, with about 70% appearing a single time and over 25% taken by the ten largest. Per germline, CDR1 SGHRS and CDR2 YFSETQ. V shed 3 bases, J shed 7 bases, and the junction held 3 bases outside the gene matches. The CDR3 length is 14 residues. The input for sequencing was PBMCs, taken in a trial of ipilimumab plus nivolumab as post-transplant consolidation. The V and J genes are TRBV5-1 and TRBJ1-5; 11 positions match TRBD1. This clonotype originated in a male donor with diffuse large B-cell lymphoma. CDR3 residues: CASSWTGGGQPQHF. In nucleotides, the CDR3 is TGCGCCAGCAGCTGGACAGGGGGCGGACAGCCCCAGCATTTT. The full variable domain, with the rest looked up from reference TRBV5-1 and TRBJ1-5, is KAGVTQTPRYLIKTRGQQVTLSCSPISGHRSVSWYQQTPGQGLQFLFEYFSETQRNKGNFPGRFSGRQFSNSRSEMNVSTLELGDSALYLCASSWTGGGQPQHFGDGTRLSIL.